Listed below are T cell receptor beta chains from one sample, sequenced in a study of cytomegalovirus exposure and HLA in healthy donors. TCRdb's copy holds only in-frame clones and misses some; the assay was immunoSEQ multiplex PCR. In the table there are some 110,000 clones, about four fifths of which are singletons. The sequenced sample was PBMCs. The receptor set was obtained from a man aged 25 to 40 in good health and CMV-seropositive. Both conserved end residues are part of each CDR3. The order of the fields is V gene, J gene, CDR3 length, D gene, clone size, CDR3 protein, CDR3 DNA. The D gene is left open where the match is weak. Expanded clones are given a class, and other clones once, few, many or no size at all.

TRBV6-5	TRBJ1-1	16	-	few	CASSYSLTSAYTEAFF	TGTGCCAGCAGTTACTCGCTCACATCCGCCTACACTGAAGCTTTCTTT
TRBV29-1	TRBJ2-5	13	TRBD2	-	CSGGRGVQETQYF	TGCAGCGGCGGGAGGGGGGTTCAAGAGACCCAGTACTTC
TRBV6-5	TRBJ1-5	13	TRBD1	-	CASSQDRDQPQHF	TGTGCCAGCAGCCAAGACAGGGATCAGCCCCAGCATTTT
TRBV19	TRBJ2-7	15	-	-	CASSPLRGPSYEQYF	TGTGCCAGTAGTCCCCTCAGAGGGCCCTCCTACGAGCAGTACTTC
TRBV15	TRBJ2-1	16	TRBD2	-	CATSRDGGDSNNEQFF	TGTGCCACCAGCAGAGATGGGGGGGACTCAAACAATGAGCAGTTCTTC
TRBV19	TRBJ2-2	22	TRBD1	-	CASSILFSGTGRYMGDTGELFF	TGTGCCAGTAGTATACTTTTTTCCGGGACAGGGCGCTACATGGGGGACACCGGGGAGCTGTTTTTT
TRBV29-1	TRBJ2-1	11	-	-	CSVAPPDEQFF	TGCAGCGTTGCGCCTCCAGATGAGCAGTTCTTC
TRBV7-3	TRBJ1-1	15	-	-	CASSLMSGGRTEAFF	TGTGCCAGCAGCTTAATGAGTGGGGGCAGGACTGAAGCTTTCTTT
TRBV5-5	TRBJ2-5	14	TRBD1	-	CASSLVQGGETQYF	TGTGCCAGCAGCTTGGTACAGGGGGGAGAGACCCAGTACTTC
TRBV6-5	TRBJ2-2	13	-	-	CASSSLAGGELFF	TGTGCCAGCAGTTCCTTGGCAGGAGGGGAGCTGTTTTTT
TRBV5-1	TRBJ1-2	13	-	-	CASSLEGGQGYTF	TGCGCCAGCAGCTTGGAAGGGGGTCAGGGCTACACCTTC
TRBV5-4	TRBJ1-1	13	-	-	CASSLDWNTEAFF	TGTGCCAGCAGCTTGGACTGGAACACTGAAGCTTTCTTT
TRBV28	TRBJ1-5	14	-	-	CASTLGGGGQPQHF	TGTGCCAGCACCTTAGGCGGGGGCGGCCAGCCCCAGCATTTT
TRBV5-1	TRBJ2-7	14	-	-	CASSVTGTPNEQYF	TGCGCCAGCAGCGTTACAGGAACCCCTAACGAGCAGTACTTC
TRBV2	TRBJ2-2	15	TRBD2	-	CASSRSGGVDGELFF	TGTGCCAGCAGTCGGTCCGGGGGGGTGGACGGGGAGCTGTTTTTT
TRBV2	TRBJ1-3	14	-	-	CASSSLSSGNTIYF	TGTGCCAGCAGTTCACTGAGCTCTGGAAACACCATATATTTT
TRBV19	TRBJ2-1	13	-	-	CASNPGQDNEQFF	TGTGCCAGTAACCCTGGGCAGGACAATGAGCAGTTCTTC
TRBV27	TRBJ2-2	15	TRBD2	-	CASSLAASNTGELFF	TGTGCCAGCAGCCTAGCGGCTTCGAACACCGGGGAGCTGTTTTTT
TRBV6-6	TRBJ1-2	15	TRBD1	-	CASSYPQGTGYGYTF	TGTGCCAGCAGTTACCCCCAGGGGACAGGCTATGGCTACACCTTC
TRBV5-1	TRBJ1-1	14	TRBD1	-	CASRRAGGRAEAFF	TGCGCCAGCAGGAGGGCAGGGGGGCGGGCTGAAGCTTTCTTT
TRBV29-1	TRBJ1-1	12	-	-	CSGKGWNTEAFF	TGCAGCGGGAAGGGGTGGAACACTGAAGCTTTCTTT
TRBV25-1	TRBJ2-1	14	-	few	CASSEPGDYNEQFF	TGTGCCAGCAGTGAACCCGGAGACTACAATGAGCAGTTCTTC
TRBV5-1	TRBJ2-2	13	-	-	CASSYLEAGELFF	TGCGCCAGCAGCTACCTAGAGGCCGGGGAGCTGTTTTTT
TRBV5-1	TRBJ2-3	13	-	-	CASSLPGEDTQYF	TGCGCCAGCAGCTTACCGGGGGAGGATACGCAGTATTTT
TRBV19	TRBJ1-4	13	-	-	CASSTTANEKLFF	TGTGCCAGTAGTACGACAGCTAATGAAAAACTGTTTTTT
TRBV6-1	TRBJ1-2	13	-	-	CASRGTANYGYTF	TGTGCCAGCAGAGGAACAGCTAACTATGGCTACACCTTC
TRBV4-1	TRBJ2-3	18	-	-	CASSRLGKGEGSTDTQYF	TGCGCCAGCAGCCGACTCGGGAAGGGGGAGGGTAGCACAGATACGCAGTATTTT